Presented here are 29 T cell receptor beta chains from one specimen sequenced in a study of tumor and adjacent non-tumor tissue in lung cancer. The library came from three nested PCR rounds adapted from ARM-PCR protocols. TCRdb passed the multiplex PCR reads through MiXCR, listing each CDR3 protein once. The sample has 75,000 to 95,000 distinct CDR3 sequences, approximately 77% seen once. This sample's RNA came from whole unsorted tissue. Source material: lung tumor tissue. The receptors originated from a woman aged 40 to 50 with non-small cell lung cancer.

About this clonotype: The CDR3 does not close with the conserved phenylalanine or tryptophan, likely indicating a read error. V usage is TRBV6-5 and J usage is TRBJ2-5; tentative D call: TRBD2 (6 bases). The germline gives CDR1 MNHEY, CDR2 SVGAGI. V gave up 2 bases and J gave up 1 base, with 14 bases separating them. This CDR3 is built from 16 residues. The CDR3 loop is CASSYGASEGQETQYS. The DNA of the CDR3 is TGTGCCAGCAGTTACGGGGCTAGCGAGGGCCAAGAGACCCAGTACTCC.

This clonotype was detected many times. The chain recombines TRBV6-1 with TRBJ2-7; the D is unclear. The CDR3 consists of 13 residues. Trimming removed 10 bases from V and 2 bases from J, with 15 bases in between. The germline CDR1 and CDR2 sequences are MNHNS and SASEGT. The CDR3 here is CANGPFSPYEQYF. Written as DNA, the CDR3 is TGTGCCAACGGGCCCTTCAGCCCCTACGAGCAGTACTTC.

Only a few counts were recorded for this clonotype. This chain links TRBV11-2 with TRBJ2-1, with D possibly TRBD2 on 5 matching bases. Germline loops: CDR1 SGHAT, CDR2 FQNNGV. The CDR3 is 15 residues long. V shed 3 bases and J shed 3 bases, with 12 bases lying between them. CDR3 amino acids: CASSFASRLYNEQFF. CDR3 DNA sequence: TGTGCCAGCAGCTTCGCTAGCAGGCTCTACAATGAGCAGTTCTTC.

The rearrangement links TRBV6-5 to TRBJ1-5; possibly TRBD1 for D (5 bases). The CDR3 extends over 14 amino acids. Germline CDR1 and CDR2: MNHEY and SVGAGI. CDR3 amino acids: CVTHPGGINQPQHF. CDR3 sequence (DNA): TGTGTCACTCATCCCGGGGGGATAAATCAGCCCCAGCATTTT.

Comment on this clonotype: A clone one base away is much larger, so this may be a read error. The V call is TRBV5-5, the J call TRBJ2-6, with D perhaps TRBD1 or TRBD2 (5 bases each). Between the trimmed V and J ends, which lost 4 bases and 1 base, there was a span of 18 bases. The CDR3 is 18 residues long. From germline, CDR1 is SGHKS and CDR2 YYEKEE (reference sequence). CDR3 sequence reads: CASSRGTRSPSGANVLTF. Written as DNA, the CDR3 is TGTGCCAGCAGCCGAGGGACCCGCAGCCCATCTGGGGCCAACGTCCTGACTTTC.

Concerning this clonotype: A much larger clone differs from this one at a single base, so this may be a read error. The chain links TRBV5-1 to TRBJ1-4; unclear D gene. CDR1 SGHRS and CDR2 YFSETQ come from the germline V gene. This CDR3 spans 17 amino acids. The CDR3 sequence: CASGLGTANSLNEKLFF. DNA for the CDR3: TGCGCCAGCGGCTTGGGAACAGCCAATTCCCTTAATGAAAAACTGTTTTTT.

The chain recombines TRBV5-1 with TRBJ2-7, with D possibly called TRBD1 or TRBD2 (6 bases each). Germline values: CDR1 SGHRS, CDR2 YFSETQ. The CDR3 has 14 residues. Trimming left V 0 bases short and J 3 bases short, with 10 bases between. CDR3 residues: CASSLDREVYEQYF. For the CDR3, the DNA is TGCGCCAGCAGCTTGGACAGGGAGGTCTACGAGCAGTACTTC.

This chain links TRBV11-2 with TRBJ1-1; D gene uncertain. The CDR3 consists of 14 residues. CDR1 is SGHAT, CDR2 FQNNGV, per germline. The CDR3 loop is CTSSLNVHGTEAFF. CDR3 bases: TGTACAAGCAGCTTAAATGTTCACGGGACTGAAGCTTTCTTT.

This clonotype is a singleton in its sample. The chain joins TRBV5-6 to TRBJ1-2; D possibly corresponds to TRBD1 (5 bases). V lost 7 bases and J 13 bases, leaving 23 bases between the germline ends. The CDR3 covers 13 residues. Germline V gene sequence: CDR1 SGHDT, CDR2 YYEEEE. The CDR3 DNA is TGTGCCAGCGGCCGTGGACAAGGTTTAAGATCCACCTTC. Protein: CASGRGQGLRSTF.

This clonotype has a count of ten or more. The chain uses TRBV5-1 and TRBJ2-7, with a weak D call TRBD1 (6 bases). V was clipped by 0 bases and J by 7 bases, with 14 bases between them. CDR3 length: 14 amino acids. CDR1 and CDR2 (germline): SGHRS, YFSETQ. The CDR3 region has the DNA TGCGCCAGCAGCTTGGAGCAGGGGCTGAGGGAGCAGTACTTC. The encoded protein is CASSLEQGLREQYF.

The V call is TRBV28, the J call TRBJ2-5; D possibly corresponds to TRBD1 (6 bases). Looked up from germline, CDR1 is MDHEN and CDR2 is SYDVKM. The CDR3 contains 15 residues. CDR3 sequence reads: CVNSDRLAGAETQYF. In DNA, the CDR3 is TGTGTCAACAGCGATAGGCTGGCAGGGGCGGAGACCCAGTACTTC.

This clonotype was picked up many times. The genes are TRBV6-5 and TRBJ2-7; TRBD2 matches 8 bases. CDR3 length: 14 amino acids. V dropped 5 bases and J dropped 0; count of bases not matched to a gene: 3. Germline assignment: CDR1 MNHEY and CDR2 SVGAGI. The CDR3: CASSPAGASYEQYF. In DNA form, the CDR3 reads TGTGCCAGCAGTCCAGCGGGGGCCTCCTACGAGCAGTACTTC.

Of note for this clonotype: Given a much more abundant clone one base away, this may be a read error. The gene calls are TRBV28 and TRBJ2-5; no reliable D call. V lost 7 bases to trimming and J lost 5 bases, with 17 bases between them. The germline V gene has CDR1 MDHEN and CDR2 SYDVKM. This CDR3 has 14 amino acids. DNA of the CDR3: TGTGCCAGCAATAGAAATGGGTTGTGGGAGACCCAGTACTTC. Amino acids: CASNRNGLWETQYF.

Remarks on this clonotype: The junction shows a germline mismatch at one end, possibly a read error. The chain carries TRBV4-1 and TRBJ1-2; the D gene is possibly TRBD1 (6 bases). Per the germline V gene, CDR1 is MGHRA and CDR2 is YSYEKL. The CDR3 contains 14 residues. The CDR3 spells CTSSQVRGLGGYTF. CDR3 bases: TGTACCAGCAGCCAGGTCAGGGGATTAGGCGGGTACACCTTC.

On this clonotype: Because the CDR3 is missing its conserved closing phenylalanine or tryptophan, this is likely a read error. Because the CDR3's place on the DNA is in doubt, the DNA is left out and the CDR3 is given as listed by TCRdb. This chain uses TRBV11-2 with TRBJ2-2. Ends included, the CDR3 has 15 residues. Per germline, CDR1 SGHAT and CDR2 FQNNGV. Here the CDR3 reads CASSFLDVGTGELLY.

This clonotype came up a few times. This chain's CDR3 is CASSPSNYEQFF. The CDR3, as DNA: TGTGCCAGCAGTCCCAGCAACTATGAGCAGTTCTTC. The chain has TRBV2 and TRBJ2-1; D gene uncertain. V gave up 5 bases and J gave up 8 bases, with 10 bases separating them. Germline values: CDR1 SNHLY, CDR2 FYNNEI. The CDR3 runs to 12 residues.

The table lists this clonotype with a few counts. A much larger clone differs by one base, so this may be a read error. The chain recombines TRBV5-4 with TRBJ1-1, with 8 nucleotides matching TRBD1. Germline loops: CDR1 SGHNT, CDR2 YYREEE (reference sequence). Trimming took 6 bases from V and 1 from J; bases not matched to a gene: 8. The CDR3 has 15 residues. The DNA for the CDR3 is TGTGCCAGCAACTTCTCGACAGGGGCGAACACTGAAGCTTTCTTT. Protein: CASNFSTGANTEAFF.

In regard to this clonotype: This CDR3 fails to terminate in the conserved phenylalanine or tryptophan, so it likely reflects a read error. This chain links TRBV5-5 with TRBJ2-1, with D unclear. Germline V lookup: CDR1 SGHKS, CDR2 YYEKEE (reference sequence). This CDR3 comprises 14 residues. V was pared by 2 bases and J by 4 bases, with 10 bases between. DNA of the CDR3: TGTGCCAGCAGCTTCGAACAGCGTTACAATGAGCAGTTCCTC. Encoded protein: CASSFEQRYNEQFL.

As to this clonotype: A junction boundary mismatches the germline segment, possibly from a read error. The chain uses TRBV11-2 and TRBJ2-7; 14 bases match TRBD2. The CDR3 extends over 16 amino acids. CDR1 is SGHAT, CDR2 FQNNGV, per germline. The DNA of the CDR3 is TGCACCAGCAGCTTGGGACTAGCGGGAGATCGTTACGAGCAATACTTC. Its protein product is CTSSLGLAGDRYEQYF.

Regarding this clonotype: A much more abundant neighbour one base away suggests this may be a read error. Without the conserved terminal phenylalanine or tryptophan, this CDR3 likely stems from a read error. V and J are TRBV5-5 and TRBJ2-6; D may match TRBD1 or TRBD2 (5 bases each). The CDR3 is 18 amino acids. Germline V lookup: CDR1 SGHKS, CDR2 YYEKEE (reference sequence). Trimming removed 4 bases at V and 1 base at J, with 18 bases between. The CDR3 is CASSRGTRGPSGANVLTL. Written as DNA, the CDR3 is TGTGCCAGCAGCCGAGGGACCCGCGGCCCATCTGGGGCCAACGTCCTGACTCTC.

A note on this clonotype: One end of the junction does not line up with germline, which may come from a read error. V and J are TRBV4-2 and TRBJ2-1; TRBD2 is a possible D gene (6 bases). Germline assignment: CDR1 LGHNA and CDR2 YNFKEQ. The CDR3 sequence is 16 residues long. The CDR3 sequence: CVRSQDRVAAYNEQFF. The CDR3 nucleotides are TGTGTCAGGAGCCAAGATCGAGTAGCGGCCTACAATGAGCAATTTTTC.

The CDR3 spells CASSLGTNWTDTQYF. CDR3 DNA sequence: TGTGCCAGCAGCTTAGGAACTAACTGGACGGATACGCAGTATTTT. The chain carries TRBV11-2 and TRBJ2-3; D remains ambiguous. V was clipped by 1 base and J by 6 bases, with 14 bases between them. In germline, CDR1 is SGHAT, CDR2 FQNNGV. CDR3 length: 15 residues.

As concerns this clonotype: This may be a read error, as it is one base from a much larger clone. This rearrangement joins TRBV20-1 to TRBJ1-2; D perhaps matches TRBD1 (6 bases). CDR1 and CDR2 (germline): DFQATT, SNEGSKA (reference sequence). The CDR3 has 13 residues. This chain's CDR3 is CSARTGPRDGHTF. The CDR3 DNA reads as TGCAGTGCTAGGACAGGCCCTCGGGATGGCCACACCTTC.

This clonotype was seen ten or more times. The V gene is TRBV5-6, the J gene TRBJ2-5, with 12 bases identical to TRBD1. J gave up 6 bases and V 4 bases, and 10 bases lay outside the gene matches. This CDR3 contains 16 residues. The germline CDR1 and CDR2 sequences are SGHDT and YYEEEE. The CDR3 region is CASSPGTGGSLKTQYF. The CDR3 DNA sequence: TGTGCCAGCAGCCCTGGGACAGGGGGCTCGTTGAAGACCCAGTACTTC. Supplemented by reference TRBV5-6 and TRBJ2-5, the full variable domain reads DAGVTQSPTHLIKTRGQQVTLRCSPKSGHDTVSWYQQALGQGPQFIFQYYEEEERQRGNFPDRFSGHQFPNYSSELNVNALLLGDSALYLCASSPGTGGSLKTQYFGPGTRLLVL.

Concerning this clonotype: The CDR3 end shows no conserved phenylalanine or tryptophan, and so a read error is likely. The V gene is TRBV7-8, the J gene TRBJ2-3; 7 nucleotides align to TRBD2. This CDR3 region has 17 residues. Trimming cost V 6 bases and J 3 bases; bases outside gene matches: 15. Germline values: CDR1 SGHVS, CDR2 FQNEAQ. DNA of the CDR3: TGTGCCAGCAGTCTTTACGGTCTAGCGGCGGAGACAGATACGCAGTATTTA. Translated, it gives CASSLYGLAAETDTQYL.

Remarks on this clonotype: Mismatch with germline at one junction end may stem from a read error. V is TRBV7-9 and J is TRBJ2-1, with 10 bases fitting TRBD2. This CDR3 is built from 17 residues. Germline loops: CDR1 SEHNR, CDR2 FQNEAQ (reference sequence). The CDR3 region is CASSPSLAGGPYNEQLF. The CDR3 DNA reads as TGTGCCAGCAGCCCATCCTTAGCGGGGGGACCCTACAATGAGCAGTTATTC.

Concerning this clonotype itself: One end of the junction is discordant with germline, which a read error may explain. The rearrangement joins TRBV19 to TRBJ2-1; TRBD2 agrees at 9 bases. The germline gives CDR1 LNHDA, CDR2 SQIVND (reference sequence). The CDR3 contains 13 residues. CDR3 in amino acids: CASTLAGYNKHFF. In DNA form, the CDR3 reads TGTGCCAGTACTCTAGCGGGGTACAATAAGCATTTCTTC.

With respect to this clonotype: One junction end disagrees with the germline gene, perhaps due to a read error. The chain combines TRBV5-4 with TRBJ2-2; maybe TRBD1 (6 bases). The CDR3 totals 15 residues. Germline assignment: CDR1 SGHNT and CDR2 YYREEE (reference sequence). The CDR3 DNA is TGTGCCAGCAGTTTGGGACATGCGAACACCGGGGAGCTGTTTTTT. Its protein product is CASSLGHANTGELFF.

As for this clonotype: At one end, the junction sequence differs from germline, possibly due to a read error. The chain combines TRBV11-2 with TRBJ2-5, with D tentatively TRBD2 (5 bases). The CDR3 has 16 amino acids. Germline V gene lookup returns CDR1 SGHAT and CDR2 FQNNGV. CDR3 DNA sequence: TGTGCCAGCAGCTTAGCTGGGCGGAGGACCCAAGTGACCCAGTACTTC. It translates to CASSLAGRRTQVTQYF.